The present entry profiles one T cell receptor (beta chain) with its context. This entry is derived from a study of monozygotic twins with inflammatory bowel disease. TCRdb reprocessed the 5' RACE reads and stores each CDR3 protein as one record, lacking DNA. Its listing shows around 190,000 distinct CDR3 sequences. The sequenced sample was blood. The receptor's source is a human donor with ulcerative colitis or Crohn's disease, or a healthy co-twin of an affected twin (not recorded which).

CDR3 residues: CASSQTGILETQYF. This chain joins TRBV3-1 and TRBJ2-5; TCRdb picks TRBD1, but there is no DNA to check that call. The CDR3 is made up of 14 amino acids. Germline V gives CDR1 LGHDT, CDR2 YNNKEL (reference sequence).